Listed below are T cell receptor beta chains from one sample, sequenced in a study of blood T cell repertoires in COVID-19. Some clones are missing from TCRdb's copy, which holds only in-frame ones; the method was immunoSEQ multiplex PCR. This table holds roughly 150,000 clones, 80% to 85% found once. Sequencing used peripheral blood. These receptors all come from a human donor in a cohort sampled during active COVID-19. Both conserved end residues are part of each CDR3. The D gene is left open where the match is weak. Rows may omit the clone size; those that give it use once, few, many or a size class.

V gene	D gene	J gene	clone size	CDR3 protein	CDR3 DNA
TRBV27	TRBD1	TRBJ2-1	-	CASLSPGQGQEQFF	TGTGCCAGCTTATCCCCGGGACAGGGCCAAGAGCAGTTCTTC
TRBV5-1	TRBD1	TRBJ2-7	-	CASRLGGTGSYEQYF	TGCGCCAGCAGATTGGGAGGGACAGGGAGTTACGAGCAGTACTTC
TRBV5-1	-	TRBJ1-3	-	CASSFDRSGNTIYF	TGCGCCAGCAGCTTCGACAGGAGTGGAAACACCATATATTTT
TRBV5-1	-	TRBJ2-3	-	CASSLLTSTDTQYF	TGCGCCAGCAGCCTGTTAACTAGCACAGATACGCAGTATTTT
TRBV19	-	TRBJ2-6	-	CASSILGAGTGANVLTF	TGTGCCAGTAGTATCTTGGGGGCCGGGACTGGGGCCAACGTCCTGACTTTC
TRBV5-1	TRBD1	TRBJ2-2	-	CASSLGTGLTGELFF	TGCGCCAGCAGCTTAGGGACAGGGCTTACCGGGGAGCTGTTTTTT
TRBV25-1	TRBD2	TRBJ2-1	-	CASSAILAGGPREQFF	TGTGCCAGCAGTGCAATACTAGCGGGGGGGCCCCGAGAGCAGTTCTTC
TRBV2	-	TRBJ2-3	-	CASNHRQGPDTQYF	TGTGCCAGCAATCATCGGCAGGGGCCAGATACGCAGTATTTT
TRBV5-4	TRBD1	TRBJ2-3	-	CASSLVTGTGIDTQYF	TGTGCCAGCAGCTTAGTCACCGGGACAGGGATAGATACGCAGTATTTT
TRBV3-1/TRBV3-2	-	TRBJ2-7	-	CASSQNGYYEQYF	TGTGCCAGCAGCCAGAACGGGTACTACGAGCAGTACTTC
TRBV4-2	-	TRBJ2-7	-	CASSQEWGGGGVYEQYF	TGTGCCAGCAGCCAAGAGTGGGGCGGAGGGGGGGTCTACGAGCAGTACTTC
TRBV2	-	TRBJ2-7	few	CASRADYYEQYF	TGTGCCAGCAGGGCCGACTACTACGAGCAGTACTTC
TRBV7-9	TRBD2	TRBJ2-6	-	CASSLRASGGPSGANVLTF	TGTGCCAGCAGCTTACGGGCTAGCGGGGGGCCCTCTGGGGCCAACGTCCTGACTTTC
TRBV7-9	-	TRBJ2-5	-	CASTHVTSGQETQYF	TGTGCCAGCACCCACGTGACCTCCGGGCAAGAGACCCAGTACTTC
TRBV29-1	-	TRBJ2-1	-	CSVEGLRTEVFYNEQFF	TGCAGCGTTGAAGGGCTTAGGACAGAAGTCTTCTACAATGAGCAGTTCTTC
TRBV7-2	-	TRBJ2-3	-	CASSLNAGGTDTQYF	TGTGCCAGCAGCTTAAATGCAGGGGGCACAGATACGCAGTATTTT
TRBV19	TRBD1	TRBJ1-5	-	CASSTPGQGNQPQHF	TGTGCCAGTAGTACCCCAGGACAGGGCAATCAGCCCCAGCATTTT
TRBV5-1	-	TRBJ2-3	-	CASSLEGYGTDTQYF	TGCGCCAGCAGCTTGGAGGGGTACGGCACAGATACGCAGTATTTT
TRBV18	TRBD1	TRBJ2-7	-	CASSPVQGASEQYF	TGTGCCAGCTCACCCGTACAGGGGGCCTCCGAGCAGTACTTC
TRBV10-3	TRBD1	TRBJ1-5	-	CAIREDRGGNQPQHF	TGTGCCATCAGAGAGGACAGGGGGGGCAATCAGCCCCAGCATTTT